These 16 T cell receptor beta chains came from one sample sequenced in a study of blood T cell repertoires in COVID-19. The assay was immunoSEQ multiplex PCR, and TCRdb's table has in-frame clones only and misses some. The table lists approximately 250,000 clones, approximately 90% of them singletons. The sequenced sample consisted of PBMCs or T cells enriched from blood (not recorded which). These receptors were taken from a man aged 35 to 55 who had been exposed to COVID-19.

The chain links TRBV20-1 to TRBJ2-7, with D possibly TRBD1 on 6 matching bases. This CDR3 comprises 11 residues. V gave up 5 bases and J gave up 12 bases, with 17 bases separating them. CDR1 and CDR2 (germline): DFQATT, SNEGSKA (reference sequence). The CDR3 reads CSASKTGAVYF. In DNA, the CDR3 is TGCAGTGCTTCGAAGACAGGTGCAGTGTACTTC.

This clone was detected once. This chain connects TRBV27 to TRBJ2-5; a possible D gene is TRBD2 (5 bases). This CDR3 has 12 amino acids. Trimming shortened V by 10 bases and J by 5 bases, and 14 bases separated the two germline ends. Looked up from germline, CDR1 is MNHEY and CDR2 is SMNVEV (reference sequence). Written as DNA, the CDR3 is TGTGCCATCCTGGGAGTAGGGGAGACCCAGTACTTC. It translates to CAILGVGETQYF.

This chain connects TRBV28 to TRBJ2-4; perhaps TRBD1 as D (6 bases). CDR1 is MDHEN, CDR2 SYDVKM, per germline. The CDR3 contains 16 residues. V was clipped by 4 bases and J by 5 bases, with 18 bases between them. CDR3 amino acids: CASSSTGPALENIQYF. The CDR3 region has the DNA TGTGCCAGCAGTTCCACAGGGCCAGCGTTGGAAAACATTCAGTACTTC.

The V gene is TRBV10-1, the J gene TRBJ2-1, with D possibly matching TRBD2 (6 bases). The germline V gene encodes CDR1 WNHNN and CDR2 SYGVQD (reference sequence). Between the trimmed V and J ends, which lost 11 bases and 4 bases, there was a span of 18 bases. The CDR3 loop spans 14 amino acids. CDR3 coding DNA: TGCGCCCGTCCGGGACTGACAAGATACAATGAGCAGTTCTTC. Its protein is CARPGLTRYNEQFF.

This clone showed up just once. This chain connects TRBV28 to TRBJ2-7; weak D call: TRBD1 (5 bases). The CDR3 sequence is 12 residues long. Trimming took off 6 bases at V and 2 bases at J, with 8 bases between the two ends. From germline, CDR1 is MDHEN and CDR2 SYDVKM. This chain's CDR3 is CASRETAYEQYF. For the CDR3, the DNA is TGTGCCAGCAGGGAGACAGCCTACGAGCAGTACTTC.

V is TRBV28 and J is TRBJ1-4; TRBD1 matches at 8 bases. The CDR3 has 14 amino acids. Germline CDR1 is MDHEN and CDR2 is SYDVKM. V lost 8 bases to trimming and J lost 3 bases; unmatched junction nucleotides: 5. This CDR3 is CASGDRGANEKLFF. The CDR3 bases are TGTGCCAGCGGAGACAGGGGAGCTAATGAAAAACTGTTTTTT.

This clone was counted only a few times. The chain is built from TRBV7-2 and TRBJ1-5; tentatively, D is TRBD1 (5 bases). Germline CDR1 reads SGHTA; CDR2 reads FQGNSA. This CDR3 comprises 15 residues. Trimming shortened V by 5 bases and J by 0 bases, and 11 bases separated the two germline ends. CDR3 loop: CASSRDSYSNQPQHF. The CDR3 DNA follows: TGTGCCAGCAGCCGGGACTCCTATAGCAATCAGCCCCAGCATTTT.

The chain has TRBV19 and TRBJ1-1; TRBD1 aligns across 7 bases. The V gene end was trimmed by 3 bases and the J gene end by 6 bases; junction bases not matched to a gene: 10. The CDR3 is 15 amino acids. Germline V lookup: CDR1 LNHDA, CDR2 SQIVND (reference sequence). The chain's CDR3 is CASSMLQGRSSEAFF. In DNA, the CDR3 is TGTGCCAGTAGTATGTTACAGGGGCGAAGCTCTGAAGCTTTCTTT.

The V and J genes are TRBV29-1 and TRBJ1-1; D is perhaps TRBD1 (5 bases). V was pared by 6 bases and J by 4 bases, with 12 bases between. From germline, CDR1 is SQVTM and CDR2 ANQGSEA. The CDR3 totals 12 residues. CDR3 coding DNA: TGCAGCGTGAAACCGGGGGGCACTGAAGCTTTCTTT. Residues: CSVKPGGTEAFF.

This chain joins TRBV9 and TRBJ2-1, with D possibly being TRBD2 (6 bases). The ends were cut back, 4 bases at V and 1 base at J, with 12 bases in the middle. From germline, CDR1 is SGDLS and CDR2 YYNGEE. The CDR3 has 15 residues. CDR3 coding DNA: TGTGCCAGCAGCTCTAAGGGAGGTTCCTACAATGAGCAGTTCTTC. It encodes CASSSKGGSYNEQFF.

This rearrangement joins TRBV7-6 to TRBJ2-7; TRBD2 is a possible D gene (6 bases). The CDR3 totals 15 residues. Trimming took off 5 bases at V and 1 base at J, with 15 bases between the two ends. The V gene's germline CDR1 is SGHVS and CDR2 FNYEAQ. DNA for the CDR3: TGTGCCAGCAGCCGGGACTCATCGATATCCTACGAGCAGTACTTC. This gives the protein CASSRDSSISYEQYF.

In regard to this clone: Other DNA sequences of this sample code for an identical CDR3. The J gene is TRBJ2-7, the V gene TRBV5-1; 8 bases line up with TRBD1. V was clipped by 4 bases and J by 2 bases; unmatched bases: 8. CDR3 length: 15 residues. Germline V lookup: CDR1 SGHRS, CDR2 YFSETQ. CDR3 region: CASSPEGTGTYEQYF. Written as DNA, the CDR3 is TGCGCCAGCAGCCCAGAGGGGACAGGAACCTACGAGCAGTACTTC. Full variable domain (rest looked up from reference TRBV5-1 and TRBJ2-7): KAGVTQTPRYLIKTRGQQVTLSCSPISGHRSVSWYQQTPGQGLQFLFEYFSETQRNKGNFPGRFSGRQFSNSRSEMNVSTLELGDSALYLCASSPEGTGTYEQYFGPGTRLTVT.

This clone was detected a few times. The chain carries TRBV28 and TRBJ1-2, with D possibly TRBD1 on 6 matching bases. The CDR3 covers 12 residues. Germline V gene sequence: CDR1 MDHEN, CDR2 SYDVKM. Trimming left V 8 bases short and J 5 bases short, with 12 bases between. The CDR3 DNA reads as TGTGCCAGCCGGTCAGGGGTATATGGCTACACCTTC. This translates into CASRSGVYGYTF.

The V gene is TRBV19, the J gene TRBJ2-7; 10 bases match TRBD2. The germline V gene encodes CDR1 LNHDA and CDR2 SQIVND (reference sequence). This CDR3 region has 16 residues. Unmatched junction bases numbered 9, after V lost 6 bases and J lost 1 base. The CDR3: CASRGLAGEVSYEQYF. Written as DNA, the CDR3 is TGTGCCAGTAGGGGGCTAGCGGGAGAAGTGTCCTACGAGCAGTACTTC.

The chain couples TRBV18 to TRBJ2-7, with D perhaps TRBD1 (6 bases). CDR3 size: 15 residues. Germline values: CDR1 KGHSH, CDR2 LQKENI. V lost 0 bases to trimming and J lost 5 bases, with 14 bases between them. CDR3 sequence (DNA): TGTGCCAGCTCACCACCTGGGGTGACAGGCAACGAGCAGTACTTC. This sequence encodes CASSPPGVTGNEQYF.

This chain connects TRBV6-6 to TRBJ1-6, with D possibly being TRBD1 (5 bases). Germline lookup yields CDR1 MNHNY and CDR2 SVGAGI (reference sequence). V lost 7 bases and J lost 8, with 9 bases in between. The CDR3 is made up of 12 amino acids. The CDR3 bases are TGTGCCAGCAATCGCAGGGATTCACCCCTCCACTTT. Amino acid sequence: CASNRRDSPLHF.